This TCR beta chain derives from a study of response to subunit inactivated influenza vaccine. Study-level points and caveats: The study's authors posited that every seasonal influenza vaccination enlists few new T cells.

A note on this clonotype: The target antigen is unknown.

A single record per CDR3 protein comes from TCRdb applying MiXCR to the RT-PCR reads. This table holds 450,000 to 500,000 distinct CDR3 sequences, roughly 9.7% found once. The CDR3 runs 13 residues. V lost 4 bases and J 6 bases, leaving 12 bases between the germline ends. CDR1 is DFQATT, CDR2 SNEGSKA, per germline (reference sequence). This chain connects TRBV20-1 to TRBJ2-2; no clear D. The sample here was PBMCs from blood, taken roughly 45 days after vaccination. The clonotype was recovered from a man aged 45-65 years who received an inactivated influenza vaccine. CDR3 loop: CSANTRVAGELFF. The CDR3 bases are TGCAGTGCTAACACTCGTGTCGCCGGGGAGCTGTTTTTT.